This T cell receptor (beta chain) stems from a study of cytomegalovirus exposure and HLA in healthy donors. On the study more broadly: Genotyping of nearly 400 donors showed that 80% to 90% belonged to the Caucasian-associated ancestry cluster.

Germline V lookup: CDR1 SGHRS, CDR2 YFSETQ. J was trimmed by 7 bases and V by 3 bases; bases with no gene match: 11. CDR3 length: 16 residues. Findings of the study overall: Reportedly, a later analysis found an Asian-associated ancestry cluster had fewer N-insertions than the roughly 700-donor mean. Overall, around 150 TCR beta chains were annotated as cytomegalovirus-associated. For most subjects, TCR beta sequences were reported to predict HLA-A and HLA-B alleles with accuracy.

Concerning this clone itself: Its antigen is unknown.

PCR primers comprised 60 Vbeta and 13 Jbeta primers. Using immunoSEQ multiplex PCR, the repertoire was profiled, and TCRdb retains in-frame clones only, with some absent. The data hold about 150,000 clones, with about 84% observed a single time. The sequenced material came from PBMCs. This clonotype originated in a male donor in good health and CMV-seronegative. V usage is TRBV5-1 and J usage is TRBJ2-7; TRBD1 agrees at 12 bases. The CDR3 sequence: CASSSRPGQGAWEQYF. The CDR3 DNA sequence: TGCGCCAGCAGCTCACGACCGGGACAGGGGGCATGGGAGCAGTACTTC.